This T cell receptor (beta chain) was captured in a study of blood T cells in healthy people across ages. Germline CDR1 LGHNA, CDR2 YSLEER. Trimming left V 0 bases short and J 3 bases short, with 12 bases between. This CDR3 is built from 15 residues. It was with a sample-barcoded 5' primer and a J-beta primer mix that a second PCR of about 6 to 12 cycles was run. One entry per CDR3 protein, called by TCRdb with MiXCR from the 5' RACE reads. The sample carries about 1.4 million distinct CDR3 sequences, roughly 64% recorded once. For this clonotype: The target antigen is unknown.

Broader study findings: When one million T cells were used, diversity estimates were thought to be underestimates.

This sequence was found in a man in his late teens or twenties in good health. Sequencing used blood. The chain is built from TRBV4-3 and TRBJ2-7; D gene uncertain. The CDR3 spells CASSQDGTSYYEQYF. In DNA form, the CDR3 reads TGCGCCAGCAGCCAAGACGGCACCTCATACTACGAGCAGTACTTC.